This T cell receptor beta chain was recovered during a study of T cells in Graves' hyperthyroidism and ophthalmopathy. Broader study findings: Most expanded thyroid clonotypes above 0.001 also appeared in blood.

Researchers took RNA transcripts and amplified the TCR beta CDR3 regions from them. HTBI primers were used for first-round RT-PCR of the TCR CDR3. MiXCR was run by TCRdb on the multiplex PCR reads, yielding one entry per CDR3 protein. The sample lists about 260,000 distinct CDR3 sequences, 16% seen once, with 25% to 30% in the top ten. This clonotype showed up many times. What it recognizes is unknown. The sequencing sample was made of blood. The clonotype comes from a young woman with Graves' ophthalmopathy.

CDR3 bases: TGTGCCAGCAGCGTAGGTAGCGGGGGGCTCACAGATACGCAGTATTTT. This sequence encodes CASSVGSGGLTDTQYF. This chain links TRBV9 with TRBJ2-3, with 10 bases matching TRBD2. Trimming removed 0 bases from V and 2 bases from J; junction bases left unmatched: 3. The CDR3 spans 16 residues. Germline loops: CDR1 SGDLS, CDR2 YYNGEE.